A selection of T cell receptor beta chains follows, all from one sample in a study of cytomegalovirus exposure and HLA in healthy donors. Clones were read by immunoSEQ multiplex PCR, and TCRdb kept only the in-frame ones, dropping some. The sample table includes 95,000 to 150,000 clones. Specimen: PBMCs. Receptors were obtained from a man between 35 and 55 years old in good health and CMV-seronegative. CDR3s leave out the opening cysteine and the closing phenylalanine or tryptophan. The D gene is left open where the match is weak.

J gene,D gene,V gene,CDR3 protein
TRBJ2-1,TRBD2,TRBV7-2,ASSFVSLAGYEQF
TRBJ1-2,TRBD1,TRBV7-2,ASSLRTGTNYGYT
TRBJ2-7,.,TRBV10-3,AISGGIGEQY
TRBJ2-5,.,TRBV10-1,ASSSDILKETQY
TRBJ2-7,.,TRBV6-5,ASSSDYMVSPYEQY
TRBJ1-5,.,TRBV28,ASSLGGYVGNQPQH
TRBJ1-4,TRBD1,TRBV4-2,ASSQGWKGASNEKLF
TRBJ2-7,TRBD1,TRBV4-2,ASSAGTGSYEQY
TRBJ2-6,.,TRBV6-5,ASSYVPGAGANVLT
TRBJ2-1,.,TRBV10-3,AISERGAGYNEQF
TRBJ2-1,TRBD2,TRBV4-1,ASSHNLAGGVYNEQF
TRBJ1-3,.,TRBV11-3,ASSFGRGGNTIY
TRBJ2-1,TRBD1,TRBV28,ASSFGTGHYNEQF
TRBJ2-1,.,TRBV25-1,ASIFDNEQF
TRBJ2-7,.,TRBV15,ATSRFIGGSAFKY
TRBJ2-6,.,TRBV7-6,ASSPSLTGPGANVLT
TRBJ1-2,.,TRBV5-6,ASSRDRNYGYT
TRBJ2-6,.,TRBV5-1,ASSREGPGANVLT
TRBJ2-7,.,TRBV7-8,ASSLAEQSYEQY
TRBJ1-4,.,TRBV28,ASRIQEKLF
TRBJ2-3,TRBD1,TRBV7-3,ASSHQTGIADTQY
TRBJ2-1,.,TRBV28,ASIGVESSYNEQF
TRBJ2-5,.,TRBV7-8,ASSLALGTPQETQY
TRBJ2-7,TRBD2,TRBV9,ASSPHSGTSGTGEQY
TRBJ2-1,TRBD1,TRBV6-1,ASSGHRGINEQF
TRBJ2-7,.,TRBV27,ASSSGGIYEQY
TRBJ2-5,TRBD2,TRBV5-4,ASSWTSEETQY
TRBJ2-7,TRBD2,TRBV6-6,ASRELAGSYEQY